The present T cell receptor (beta chain) was sequenced within a study of blood T cell repertoires in COVID-19. Looking at the study overall: The origin of the acute and convalescent COVID-19 samples was the United States, Italy and Spain. T cells, B-cell-depleted T cells, or PBMCs provided the cDNA or gDNA that served as material.

Trimming removed 5 bases from V and 0 bases from J; junction bases left unmatched: 3. Germline CDR1 is SEHNR and CDR2 is FQNEAQ (reference sequence). CDR3 size: 14 residues. The assay was immunoSEQ multiplex PCR, and TCRdb's table has in-frame clones only and misses some. The sample has around 250,000 clones; roughly 85% are singletons. The receptor was isolated from a woman aged 18-30 years with acute or convalescent COVID-19. The chain links TRBV7-9 to TRBJ1-1, with 7 bases lining up with TRBD1. Source material: peripheral blood. CDR3 region: CASSLTGVNTEAFF. The CDR3 DNA follows: TGTGCCAGCAGCCTAACAGGGGTGAACACTGAAGCTTTCTTT.